Listed below are T cell receptor beta chains from one sample, sequenced in a study of T-cell memory formation after mild COVID-19. One entry per CDR3 protein results from TCRdb running MiXCR on the 5' RACE reads. The sample has 530,000 or so distinct CDR3 sequences; 17% are singletons. The specimen was PBMCs or a T cell subset sorted from them (not recorded which). The receptors originated from an adult woman who had mild COVID-19 (a few samples of this study predate the infection). Cell type and time point are not known. Each CDR3 is given with its conserved first and last residue.

TRBV4-3 CASSQDEGVYNEQFF
TRBV6-5 CASSYTNSRNYGYTF
TRBV6-5 CASRVTGTGTSNTIYF
TRBV19 CASRGPDTGEQFF
TRBV7-2 CASSLMYTEAFF
TRBV3-1 CASSPWASYEQYF
TRBV11-2 CASSPVTGPLNTEAFF
TRBV7-3 CASTSTGGPGSTQYF
TRBV12-3/TRBV12-4 CASSPQRGGNEQFF
TRBV29-1 CSVDSLNSLAGLDF
TRBV29-1 CSVLRGGAGEAFF